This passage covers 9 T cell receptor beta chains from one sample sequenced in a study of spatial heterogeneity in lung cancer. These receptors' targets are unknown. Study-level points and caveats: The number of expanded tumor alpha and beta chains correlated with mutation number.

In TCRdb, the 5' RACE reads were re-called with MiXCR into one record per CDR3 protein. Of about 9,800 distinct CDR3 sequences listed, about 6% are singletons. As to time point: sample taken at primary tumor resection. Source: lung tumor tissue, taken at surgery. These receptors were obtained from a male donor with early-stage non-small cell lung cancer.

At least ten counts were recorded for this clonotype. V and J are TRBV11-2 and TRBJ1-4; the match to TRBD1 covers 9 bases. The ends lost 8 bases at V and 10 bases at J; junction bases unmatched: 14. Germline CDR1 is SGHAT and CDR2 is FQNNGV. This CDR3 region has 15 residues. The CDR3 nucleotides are TGTGCCAGCGGAAAAACAGGGGGCGTAGGTTTAAAACTGTTTTTT. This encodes CASGKTGGVGLKLFF.

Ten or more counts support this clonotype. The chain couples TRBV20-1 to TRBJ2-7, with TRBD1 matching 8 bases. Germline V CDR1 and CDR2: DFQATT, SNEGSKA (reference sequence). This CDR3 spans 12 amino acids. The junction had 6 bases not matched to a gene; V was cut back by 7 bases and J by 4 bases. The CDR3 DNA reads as TGCAGTGGGACAGGGTCACGGTACGAGCAGTACTTC. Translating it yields CSGTGSRYEQYF.

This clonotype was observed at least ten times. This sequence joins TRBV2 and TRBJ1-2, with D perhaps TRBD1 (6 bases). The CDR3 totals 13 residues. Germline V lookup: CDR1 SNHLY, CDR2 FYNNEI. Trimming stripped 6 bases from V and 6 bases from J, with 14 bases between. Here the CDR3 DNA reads TGTGCCAGCAGAGTGTACGACAGGAATGGCTACACCTTC. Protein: CASRVYDRNGYTF. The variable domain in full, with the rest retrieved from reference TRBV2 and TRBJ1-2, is EPEVTQTPSHQVTQMGQEVILRCVPISNHLYFYWYRQILGQKVEFLVSFYNNEISEKSEIFDDQFSVERPDGSNFTLKIRSTKLEDSAMYFCASRVYDRNGYTFGSGTRLTVV.

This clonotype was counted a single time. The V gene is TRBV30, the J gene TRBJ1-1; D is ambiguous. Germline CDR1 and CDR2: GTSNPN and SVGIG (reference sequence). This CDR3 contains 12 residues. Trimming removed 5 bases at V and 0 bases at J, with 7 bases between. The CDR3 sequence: CAWERLNTEAFF. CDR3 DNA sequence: TGTGCCTGGGAGAGGTTGAACACTGAAGCTTTCTTT.

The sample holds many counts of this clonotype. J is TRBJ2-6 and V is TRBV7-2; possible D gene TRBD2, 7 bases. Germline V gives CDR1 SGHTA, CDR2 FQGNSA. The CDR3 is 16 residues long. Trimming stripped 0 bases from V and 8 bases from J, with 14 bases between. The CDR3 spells CASSLALGRGTNVLTF. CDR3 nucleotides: TGTGCCAGCAGCTTAGCGCTAGGGAGGGGGACCAACGTCCTGACTTTC.

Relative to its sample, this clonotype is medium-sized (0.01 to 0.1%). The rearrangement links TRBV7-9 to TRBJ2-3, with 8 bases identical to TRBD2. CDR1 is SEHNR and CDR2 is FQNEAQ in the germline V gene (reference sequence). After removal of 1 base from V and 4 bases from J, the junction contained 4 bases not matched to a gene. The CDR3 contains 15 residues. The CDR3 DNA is TGTGCCAGCAGCTTAGACGGACTAGCCCCAGATACGCAGTATTTT. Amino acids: CASSLDGLAPDTQYF.

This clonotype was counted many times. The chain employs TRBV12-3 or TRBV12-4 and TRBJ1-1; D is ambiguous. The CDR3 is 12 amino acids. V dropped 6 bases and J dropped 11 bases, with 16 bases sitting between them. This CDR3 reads CASSPTELKAFF. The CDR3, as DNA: TGTGCCAGCAGCCCTACAGAGTTAAAGGCTTTCTTT.

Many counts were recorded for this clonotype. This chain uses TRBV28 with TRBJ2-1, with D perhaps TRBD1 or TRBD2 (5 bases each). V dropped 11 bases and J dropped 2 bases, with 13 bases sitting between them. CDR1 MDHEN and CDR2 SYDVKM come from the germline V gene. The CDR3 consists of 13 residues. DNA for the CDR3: TGTGCCCTCCGGGACGGAGCCTACAATGAGCAGTTCTTC. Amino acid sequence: CALRDGAYNEQFF. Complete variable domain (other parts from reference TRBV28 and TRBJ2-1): DVKVTQSSRYLVKRTGEKVFLECVQDMDHENMFWYRQDPGLGLRLIYFSYDVKMKEKGDIPEGYSVSREKKERFSLILESASTNQTSMYLCALRDGAYNEQFFGPGTRLTVL.

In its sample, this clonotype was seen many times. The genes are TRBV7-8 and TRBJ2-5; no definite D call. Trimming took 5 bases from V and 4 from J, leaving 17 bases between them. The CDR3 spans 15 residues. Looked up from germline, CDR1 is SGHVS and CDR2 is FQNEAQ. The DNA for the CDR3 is TGTGCCAGCAGCCCCCCCAGCCCTCCTGGAGAGACCCAGTACTTC. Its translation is CASSPPSPPGETQYF.